This T cell receptor beta chain was sequenced for a study of blood T cells in healthy people across ages. There were healthy Caucasian individuals from Russia, aged about 6 to 95, serving as donors. Germline-derived CDR1 and CDR2 are SGHNT and YYREEE (reference sequence). There are 15 residues in the CDR3. The V gene end was trimmed by 2 bases and the J gene end by 8 bases; junction bases not matched to a gene: 8. Combining a sample-barcoded 5' primer with a J-beta primer mix, a second PCR ran for roughly 7 to 12 cycles. TCRdb ran MiXCR on the 5' RACE reads and lists one entry per CDR3 protein. The sample has about 1.4 million distinct CDR3 sequences, approximately 60% seen once.

Specimen: blood. The chain uses TRBV5-4 and TRBJ2-1; 9 nucleotides agree with TRBD2. The source of this sequence is a man younger than 30 in good health. The DNA for the CDR3 is TGTGCCAGCAGCTTTGGCCAGCGGGAGGACGATGAGCAGTTCTTC. Protein: CASSFGQREDDEQFF.